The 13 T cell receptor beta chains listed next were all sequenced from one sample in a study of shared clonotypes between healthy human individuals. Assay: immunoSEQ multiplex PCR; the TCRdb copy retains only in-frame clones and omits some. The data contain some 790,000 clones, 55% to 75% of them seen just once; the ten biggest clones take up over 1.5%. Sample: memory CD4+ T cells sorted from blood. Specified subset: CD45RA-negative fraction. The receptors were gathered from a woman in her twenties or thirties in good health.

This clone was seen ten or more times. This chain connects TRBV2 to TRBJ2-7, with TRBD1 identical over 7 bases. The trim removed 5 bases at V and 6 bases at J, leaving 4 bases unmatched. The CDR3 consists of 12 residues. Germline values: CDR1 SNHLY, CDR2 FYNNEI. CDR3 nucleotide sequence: TGTGCCAGCAGTTACCAGGGGGTCGAGCAGTACTTC. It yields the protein CASSYQGVEQYF.

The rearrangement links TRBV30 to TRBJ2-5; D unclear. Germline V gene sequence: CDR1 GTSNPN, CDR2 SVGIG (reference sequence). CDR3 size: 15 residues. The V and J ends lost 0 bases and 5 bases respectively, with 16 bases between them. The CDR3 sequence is CAWSVKSAERETQYF. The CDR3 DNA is TGTGCCTGGAGTGTAAAGTCTGCCGAACGGGAGACCCAGTACTTC.

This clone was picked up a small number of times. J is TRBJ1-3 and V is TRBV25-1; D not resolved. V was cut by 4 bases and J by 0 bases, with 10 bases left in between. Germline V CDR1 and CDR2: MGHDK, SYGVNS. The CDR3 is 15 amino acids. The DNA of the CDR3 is TGTGCCAGCAGTGGACCGACTTTCTCTGGAAACACCATATATTTT. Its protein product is CASSGPTFSGNTIYF.

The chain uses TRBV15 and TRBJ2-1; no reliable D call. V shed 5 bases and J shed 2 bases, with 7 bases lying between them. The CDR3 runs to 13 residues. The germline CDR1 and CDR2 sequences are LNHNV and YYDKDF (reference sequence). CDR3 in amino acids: CATSADPYNEQFF. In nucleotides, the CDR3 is TGTGCCACCAGCGCGGACCCCTACAATGAGCAGTTCTTC.

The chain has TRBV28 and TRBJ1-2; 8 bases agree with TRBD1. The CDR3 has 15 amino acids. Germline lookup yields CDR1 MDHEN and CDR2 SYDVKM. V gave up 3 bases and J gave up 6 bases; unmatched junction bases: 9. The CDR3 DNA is TGTGCCAGCAGTTTGGGCCGTGCAGGGGGCAATGGCTACACCTTC. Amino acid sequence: CASSLGRAGGNGYTF.

The CDR3 loop is CASSLGTGAYNEQFF. The DNA for the CDR3 is TGCGCCAGCAGCCTCGGGACAGGGGCTTACAATGAGCAGTTCTTC. The chain couples TRBV5-1 to TRBJ2-1; 10 bases agree with TRBD1. The CDR3 runs to 15 residues. V shed 4 bases, J shed 4 bases, and the junction held 5 bases outside the gene matches. The V gene's germline CDR1 is SGHRS and CDR2 YFSETQ.

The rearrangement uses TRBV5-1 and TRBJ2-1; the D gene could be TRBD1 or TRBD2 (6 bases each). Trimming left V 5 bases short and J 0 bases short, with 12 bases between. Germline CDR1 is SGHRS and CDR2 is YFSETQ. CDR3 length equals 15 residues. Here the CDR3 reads CASRGAGPSYNEQFF. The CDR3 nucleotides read TGCGCCAGCAGGGGGGCGGGGCCCTCCTACAATGAGCAGTTCTTC.

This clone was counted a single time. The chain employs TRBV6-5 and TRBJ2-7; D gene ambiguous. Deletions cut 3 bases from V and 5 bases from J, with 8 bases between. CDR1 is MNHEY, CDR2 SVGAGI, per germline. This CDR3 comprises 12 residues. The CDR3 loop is CASSYLHDEQYF. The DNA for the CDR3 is TGTGCCAGCAGTTATTTGCATGACGAGCAGTACTTC.

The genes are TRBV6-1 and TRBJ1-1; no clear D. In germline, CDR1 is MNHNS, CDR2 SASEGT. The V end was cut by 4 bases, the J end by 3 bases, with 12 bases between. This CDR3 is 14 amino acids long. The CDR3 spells CASSVQIGDTEAFF. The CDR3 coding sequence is TGTGCCAGCAGTGTTCAAATTGGGGACACTGAAGCTTTCTTT.

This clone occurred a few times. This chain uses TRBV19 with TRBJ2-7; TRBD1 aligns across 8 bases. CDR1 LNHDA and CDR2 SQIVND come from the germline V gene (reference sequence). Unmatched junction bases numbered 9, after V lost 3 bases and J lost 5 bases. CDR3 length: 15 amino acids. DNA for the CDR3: TGTGCCAGTAGTATCCTTACAGGGGGTCGGGACGAGCAGTACTTC. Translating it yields CASSILTGGRDEQYF.

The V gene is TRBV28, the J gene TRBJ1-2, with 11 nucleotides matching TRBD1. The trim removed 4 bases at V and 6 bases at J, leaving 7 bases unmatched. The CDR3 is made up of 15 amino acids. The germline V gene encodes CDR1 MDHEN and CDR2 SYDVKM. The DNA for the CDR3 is TGTGCCAGCAGTTCTCCTGGGACAGGGGGAGATGGCTACACCTTC. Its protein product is CASSSPGTGGDGYTF.

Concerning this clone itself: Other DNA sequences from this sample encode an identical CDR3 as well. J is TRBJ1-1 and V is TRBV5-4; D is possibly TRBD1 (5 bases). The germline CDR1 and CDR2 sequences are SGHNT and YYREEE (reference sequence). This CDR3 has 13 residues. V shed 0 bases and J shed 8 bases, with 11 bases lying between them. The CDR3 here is CASSLDEGTEAFF. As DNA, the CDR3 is TGTGCCAGCAGCTTGGATGAAGGGACGGAAGCTTTCTTT.

The CDR3 reads CASNTLAPRTDTQYF. CDR3 DNA sequence: TGTGCCAGCAACACACTAGCGCCCCGCACAGATACGCAGTATTTT. This sequence joins TRBV28 and TRBJ2-3; 7 nucleotides line up with TRBD2. From germline, CDR1 is MDHEN and CDR2 SYDVKM. V lost 7 bases to trimming and J lost 1 base; unmatched junction nucleotides: 8. The CDR3 consists of 15 residues.